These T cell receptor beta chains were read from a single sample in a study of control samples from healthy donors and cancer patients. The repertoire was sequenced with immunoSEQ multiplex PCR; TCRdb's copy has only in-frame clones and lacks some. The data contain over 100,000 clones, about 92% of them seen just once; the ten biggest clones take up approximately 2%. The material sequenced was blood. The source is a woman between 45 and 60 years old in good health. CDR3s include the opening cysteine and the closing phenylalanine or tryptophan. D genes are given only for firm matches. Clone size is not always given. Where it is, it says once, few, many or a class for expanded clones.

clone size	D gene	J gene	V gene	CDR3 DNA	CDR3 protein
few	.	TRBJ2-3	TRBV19	TGTGCCAGTAGTATAGACGGGAGTACAGATACGCAGTATTTT	CASSIDGSTDTQYF
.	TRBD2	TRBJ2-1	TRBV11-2	TGTGCCAGCAGTAAAACGGGACTAGCGGTTTACAATGAGCAGTTCTTC	CASSKTGLAVYNEQFF
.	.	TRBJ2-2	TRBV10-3	TGTGCCATCAGTGAGTTATTCCAGGAGAACACCGGGGAGCTGTTTTTT	CAISELFQENTGELFF
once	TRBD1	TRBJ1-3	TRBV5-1	TGCGCCAGCAGCAGGGGACAGGGGTCTGGAAACACCATATATTTT	CASSRGQGSGNTIYF
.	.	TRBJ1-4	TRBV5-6	TGTGCCAGCAGCTTGAGGTACGATGAAAAACTGTTTTTT	CASSLRYDEKLFF
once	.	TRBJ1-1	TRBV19	TGTGCCAGTAGGTCAACTGAAGCTTTCTTT	CASRSTEAFF
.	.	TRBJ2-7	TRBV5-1	TGCGCCAGCAGCTTACAAGAACTGGGCCACGAGCAGTACTTC	CASSLQELGHEQYF
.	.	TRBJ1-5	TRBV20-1	TGCAGTGCTAGTATACAGGGTGGTCAGCCCCAGCATTTT	CSASIQGGQPQHF
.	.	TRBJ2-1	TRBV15	TGTGCCACCAGCAGTCTCGGCAATGAGCAGTTCTTC	CATSSLGNEQFF
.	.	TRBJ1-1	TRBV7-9	TGTGCCAGCAGCATACAGGGTTCCGGCACTGAAGCTTTCTTT	CASSIQGSGTEAFF
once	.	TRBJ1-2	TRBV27	TGTGCCAGCAGTAGCCGACAGGAAAGTTATGGCTACACCTTC	CASSSRQESYGYTF
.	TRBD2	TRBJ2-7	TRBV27	TGTGCCAGCAGTCCCGGAAAAGGTCCCCTAGCGGGGGAAGTCTACGAGCAGTACTTC	CASSPGKGPLAGEVYEQYF
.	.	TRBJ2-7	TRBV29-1	TGCAGCGTTGCTCCTGACTCCTACGAGCAGTACTTC	CSVAPDSYEQYF
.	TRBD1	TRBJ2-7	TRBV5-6	TGTGCCAGCAGCCCCGGGACAGGGGCCCACGAGCAGTACTTC	CASSPGTGAHEQYF
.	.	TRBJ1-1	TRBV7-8	TGTGCCAGCAGCTTCGGGAACACTGAAGCTTTCTTT	CASSFGNTEAFF
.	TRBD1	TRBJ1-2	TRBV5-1	TGCGCCAGCAGCTTGGTCCCGAGGGGACAGCGAAGCATGAACTATGGCTACACCTTC	CASSLVPRGQRSMNYGYTF
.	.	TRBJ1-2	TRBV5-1	TGCGCCAGCAGCTTGGACTATTCCTATGGCTACACCTTC	CASSLDYSYGYTF
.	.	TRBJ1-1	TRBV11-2	TGTGCCAGCAGCTTCACCGGAAGGGGGGGGATGAACACTGAAGCTTTCTTT	CASSFTGRGGMNTEAFF
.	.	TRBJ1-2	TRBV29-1	TGCAGCGCCTGGGTTCTAAACTATGGCTACACCTTC	CSAWVLNYGYTF
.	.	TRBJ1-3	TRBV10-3	TGTGCCATCAGTGAGGAACCAGAAGGCTCTGGAAACACCATATATTTT	CAISEEPEGSGNTIYF
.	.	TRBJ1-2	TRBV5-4	TGTGCCAGCAGCTTGGTTGATAGGGGTATCGGCTACACCTTC	CASSLVDRGIGYTF
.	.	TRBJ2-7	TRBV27	TGTGCCAGCAGCCCCGTCGGGCTAGTGGATTTCTACGAGCAGTACTTC	CASSPVGLVDFYEQYF
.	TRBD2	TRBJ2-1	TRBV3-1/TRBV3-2	TGTGCCAGCAGCCCTCTAGCGGGAAGGAATGAGCAGTTCTTC	CASSPLAGRNEQFF
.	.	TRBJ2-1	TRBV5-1	TGCGCCAGCAGCTTGGACTCGGGAGTTGGCAATGAGCAGTTCTTC	CASSLDSGVGNEQFF
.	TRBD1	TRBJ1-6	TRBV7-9	TGTGCCAGCAGCTTGGCGACAGGGCGAGCGTATTCACCCCTCCACTTT	CASSLATGRAYSPLHF
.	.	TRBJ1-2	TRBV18	TGTGCCAGCTCAGCTTCCTTACAGGGTTCCTATGGCTACACCTTC	CASSASLQGSYGYTF
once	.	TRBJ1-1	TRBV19	TGTGCCAGCGAAGGGCTGAACACTGAAGCTTTCTTT	CASEGLNTEAFF
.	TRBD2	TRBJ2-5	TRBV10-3	TGTGCCATCAGTGACCTAGCGGGAGACTGGGAGACCCAGTACTTC	CAISDLAGDWETQYF
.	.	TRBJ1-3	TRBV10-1	TGCGCCAGCAGTGAAAGCACCATATATTTT	CASSESTIYF
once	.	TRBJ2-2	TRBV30	TGTGCCTGGAGTAACAGGGCCGGCACCGGGGAGCTGTTTTTT	CAWSNRAGTGELFF
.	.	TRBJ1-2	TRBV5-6	TGTGCCAGCAGCTTGCCCGACTTAAGGGCGAGGGGCTACACCTTC	CASSLPDLRARGYTF
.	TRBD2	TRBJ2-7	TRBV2	TGTGCCAGCAGGGAACGGGGCGGGACTAGCGGGAGGGCCACAAGGGAGCAGTACTTC	CASRERGGTSGRATREQYF
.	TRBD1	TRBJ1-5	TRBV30	TGTGCCTGGAAGGGGGCAGGCGGTCAGCCCCAGCATTTT	CAWKGAGGQPQHF
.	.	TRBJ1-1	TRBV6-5	TGTGCCAGCAATATGAAGACCAGGGTTGGGGCTTTCTTT	CASNMKTRVGAFF
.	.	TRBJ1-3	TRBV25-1	TGTGCCAGCAGTGGGGAGACAGGTTATGGAAACACCATATATTTT	CASSGETGYGNTIYF
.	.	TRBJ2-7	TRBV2	TGTGCCAGCAGCCGGGACCTGGCCGAGCAGTACTTC	CASSRDLAEQYF
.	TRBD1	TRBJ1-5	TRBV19	TGTGCCAGTAGGGCGGGAGGGGGCCAGGGTTTGCCCCAGCATTTT	CASRAGGGQGLPQHF
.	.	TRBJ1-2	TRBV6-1	TGTGCCAGCAGTGAGATAGCCCCTAACTATGGCTACACCTTC	CASSEIAPNYGYTF
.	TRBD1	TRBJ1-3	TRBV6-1	TGTGCCAGCAGTGCCCCGATTTCGGGACAGTTGGGCTCTGGAAACACCATATATTTT	CASSAPISGQLGSGNTIYF
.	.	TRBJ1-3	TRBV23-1	TGCGCCAGCAGTCGTTCGTTCGGAAACACCATATATTTT	CASSRSFGNTIYF
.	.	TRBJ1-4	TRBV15	TGTGCCACCAGCTACAGGACAGCCAATGAAAAACTGTTTTTT	CATSYRTANEKLFF
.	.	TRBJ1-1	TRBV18	TGTGCCAGCTCACCAATATCGGTTTCCGGGGCTGAAGCTTTCTTT	CASSPISVSGAEAFF
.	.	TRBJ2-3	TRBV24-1	TGTGCCACCAGTGGGACAGTCACAGATACGCAGTATTTT	CATSGTVTDTQYF
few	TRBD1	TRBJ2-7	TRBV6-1	TGTGCCAGCAGTGGGGGGACAGGGGGCAGGAGGACCTACGAGCAGTACTTC	CASSGGTGGRRTYEQYF
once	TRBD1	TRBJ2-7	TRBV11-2	TGTGCCAGCAGCCCGATACAGGGGGCTTCCTACGAGCAGTACTTC	CASSPIQGASYEQYF
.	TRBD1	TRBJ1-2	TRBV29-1	TGCAGCGTTGGAGGGACAGGGATTTTTGTTCCCTTC	CSVGGTGIFVPF
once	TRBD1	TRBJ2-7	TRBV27	TGTGCCAGCAGTCATCCGCAATTCCCGGGACAGGGGGCGAGGGAGCAGTACTTC	CASSHPQFPGQGAREQYF
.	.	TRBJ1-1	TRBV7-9	TGTGCCAGCAGCACCGGAGTGAACACTGAAGCTTTCTTT	CASSTGVNTEAFF
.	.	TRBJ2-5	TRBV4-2	TGTGCCAGCAGCCCTTTAGGCGAGACCCAGTACTTC	CASSPLGETQYF
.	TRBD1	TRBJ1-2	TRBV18	TGTGCCAGCTCACCCGGGACAGGGCCCACCTATGGCTACACCTTC	CASSPGTGPTYGYTF
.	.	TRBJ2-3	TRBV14	TGTGCCAGCAGCCCCGGCCGACACTACATAGATACGCAGTATTTT	CASSPGRHYIDTQYF
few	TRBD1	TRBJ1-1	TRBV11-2	TGTGCCAGCAGCTTAGTCCCTCCCGGTGGGACAGCGGGCACTGAAGCTTTCTTT	CASSLVPPGGTAGTEAFF
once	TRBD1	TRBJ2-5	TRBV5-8	TGTGCCAGCAGCCCTGGACAGGGGGCAAAAGAGACCCAGTACTTC	CASSPGQGAKETQYF